The 7 T cell receptor beta chains below come from one sample, sequenced in a study of Tregs in tolerant kidney transplant recipients. The assay was immunoSEQ multiplex PCR, and TCRdb's table has in-frame clones only and misses some. Found here are some 250,000 clones, about 80% of them singletons; the top ten hold 0.5% to 0.65%. Sequencing was carried out using CD4+ T cells from blood. The receptor set was obtained from a human donor in good health.

The chain carries TRBV6-5 and TRBJ1-5, with 7 positions matching TRBD1. This CDR3 contains 15 residues. The trim removed 6 bases at V and 3 bases at J, leaving 8 bases unmatched. From germline, CDR1 is MNHEY and CDR2 SVGAGI. In DNA, the CDR3 is TGTGCCAGCAGCCCGGGGACAGACTACAATCAGCCCCAGCATTTT. This gives the protein CASSPGTDYNQPQHF.

The V call is TRBV6-5, the J call TRBJ2-7; 9 positions match TRBD1. V lost 6 bases and J lost 2; bases outside the gene matches: 5. Germline CDR1 MNHEY, CDR2 SVGAGI. The CDR3 contains 14 residues. The CDR3 DNA follows: TGTGCCAGCAGCTTGGGACAGGGAGCCTACGAGCAGTACTTC. Its protein product is CASSLGQGAYEQYF.

The chain carries TRBV6-6 and TRBJ1-3; D not resolved. Germline lookup yields CDR1 MNHNY and CDR2 SVGAGI (reference sequence). V was cut by 4 bases and J by 0 bases, with 10 bases left in between. CDR3 length equals 15 residues. The CDR3 protein is CASSLKQFSGNTIYF. CDR3 sequence (DNA): TGTGCCAGCAGTTTAAAACAGTTCTCTGGAAACACCATATATTTT.

Here the CDR3 reads CASSSGLFTDTQYF. CDR3 coding DNA: TGTGCCAGCAGCTCGGGACTCTTCACAGATACGCAGTATTTT. The chain combines TRBV11-3 with TRBJ2-3, with D possibly being TRBD2 (6 bases). There are 14 residues in the CDR3. V was trimmed by 4 bases and J by 2 bases, leaving 10 bases between them. Germline V lookup: CDR1 SGHNT, CDR2 YENEEA. Looking up the rest from reference TRBV11-3 and TRBJ2-3 gives the full variable domain: EAGVVQSPRYKIIEKKQPVAFWCNPISGHNTLYWYLQNLGQGPELLIRYENEEAVDDSQLPKDRFSAERLKGVDSTLKIQPAELGDSAVYLCASSSGLFTDTQYFGPGTRLTVL.

This sequence joins TRBV27 and TRBJ1-1; D might be TRBD1 (5 bases). The CDR3 is 17 amino acids. Trimming left V 3 bases short and J 2 bases short, with 19 bases between. CDR1 is MNHEY and CDR2 is SMNVEV in the germline V gene (reference sequence). In DNA, the CDR3 is TGTGCCAGCAGTTTCCGCCCCGGGACTCAAAAAAACACTGAAGCTTTCTTT. Its protein product is CASSFRPGTQKNTEAFF.

The rearrangement uses TRBV7-2 and TRBJ1-1; D not resolved. The CDR3 contains 13 residues. Trimming shortened V by 1 base and J by 7 bases, and 10 bases separated the two germline ends. CDR1 is SGHTA and CDR2 is FQGNSA in the germline V gene. Written as DNA, the CDR3 is TGTGCCAGCAGCTTAGGCGTACAGAGTGAAGCTTTCTTT. This translates into CASSLGVQSEAFF. The full variable domain, in which reference TRBV7-2 and TRBJ1-1 provide the parts outside the CDR3, is GAGVSQSPSNKVTEKGKDVELRCDPISGHTALYWYRQSLGQGLEFLIYFQGNSAPDKSGLPSDRFSAERTGGSVSTLTIQRTQQEDSAVYLCASSLGVQSEAFFGQGTRLTVV.

This clone was observed a single time. V usage is TRBV2 and J usage is TRBJ2-1, with D perhaps matching TRBD2 (6 bases). V was pared by 8 bases and J by 0 bases, with 8 bases between. The germline V gene has CDR1 SNHLY and CDR2 FYNNEI. The CDR3 contains 13 residues. CDR3 coding DNA: TGTGCCAGCCGGCGGGGCTCCTACAATGAGCAGTTCTTC. It is translated as CASRRGSYNEQFF.